The entry below gives a single T cell receptor beta chain sequence along with its context. Methods used by the authors: The authors estimated nucleated cell counts from reference gene primer amplification. TCRdb's copy holds only in-frame clones and misses some; the assay was immunoSEQ multiplex PCR. V and J calls and clone size follow that table, whereas D and trimming were derived from the DNA. Found here are 190,000 or so clones, under 80% of them singletons; the top ten hold about 13%. CDR1 and CDR2 from the germline V gene are SGHTS and YDEGEE. Trimming removed 2 bases at V and 6 bases at J, with 15 bases between. CDR3 size: 15 residues. This entry belongs to a study of blood T cell repertoires in COVID-19. About the study: Acute-phase and convalescent COVID-19 samples originated in the United States, Italy and Spain. PBMCs, B-cell-depleted T cells, or T cells provided the cDNA or gDNA that made up the material.

This TCR came from a man in his forties or fifties who had recovered from COVID-19. The chain joins TRBV5-8 to TRBJ2-1; a weak D match, TRBD2 (5 bases). The sequenced sample was peripheral blood. CDR3 coding DNA: TGTGCCAGCAGCTTTTCCCCGTGGAGGAGCAATGAGCAGTTCTTC. Residues: CASSFSPWRSNEQFF.